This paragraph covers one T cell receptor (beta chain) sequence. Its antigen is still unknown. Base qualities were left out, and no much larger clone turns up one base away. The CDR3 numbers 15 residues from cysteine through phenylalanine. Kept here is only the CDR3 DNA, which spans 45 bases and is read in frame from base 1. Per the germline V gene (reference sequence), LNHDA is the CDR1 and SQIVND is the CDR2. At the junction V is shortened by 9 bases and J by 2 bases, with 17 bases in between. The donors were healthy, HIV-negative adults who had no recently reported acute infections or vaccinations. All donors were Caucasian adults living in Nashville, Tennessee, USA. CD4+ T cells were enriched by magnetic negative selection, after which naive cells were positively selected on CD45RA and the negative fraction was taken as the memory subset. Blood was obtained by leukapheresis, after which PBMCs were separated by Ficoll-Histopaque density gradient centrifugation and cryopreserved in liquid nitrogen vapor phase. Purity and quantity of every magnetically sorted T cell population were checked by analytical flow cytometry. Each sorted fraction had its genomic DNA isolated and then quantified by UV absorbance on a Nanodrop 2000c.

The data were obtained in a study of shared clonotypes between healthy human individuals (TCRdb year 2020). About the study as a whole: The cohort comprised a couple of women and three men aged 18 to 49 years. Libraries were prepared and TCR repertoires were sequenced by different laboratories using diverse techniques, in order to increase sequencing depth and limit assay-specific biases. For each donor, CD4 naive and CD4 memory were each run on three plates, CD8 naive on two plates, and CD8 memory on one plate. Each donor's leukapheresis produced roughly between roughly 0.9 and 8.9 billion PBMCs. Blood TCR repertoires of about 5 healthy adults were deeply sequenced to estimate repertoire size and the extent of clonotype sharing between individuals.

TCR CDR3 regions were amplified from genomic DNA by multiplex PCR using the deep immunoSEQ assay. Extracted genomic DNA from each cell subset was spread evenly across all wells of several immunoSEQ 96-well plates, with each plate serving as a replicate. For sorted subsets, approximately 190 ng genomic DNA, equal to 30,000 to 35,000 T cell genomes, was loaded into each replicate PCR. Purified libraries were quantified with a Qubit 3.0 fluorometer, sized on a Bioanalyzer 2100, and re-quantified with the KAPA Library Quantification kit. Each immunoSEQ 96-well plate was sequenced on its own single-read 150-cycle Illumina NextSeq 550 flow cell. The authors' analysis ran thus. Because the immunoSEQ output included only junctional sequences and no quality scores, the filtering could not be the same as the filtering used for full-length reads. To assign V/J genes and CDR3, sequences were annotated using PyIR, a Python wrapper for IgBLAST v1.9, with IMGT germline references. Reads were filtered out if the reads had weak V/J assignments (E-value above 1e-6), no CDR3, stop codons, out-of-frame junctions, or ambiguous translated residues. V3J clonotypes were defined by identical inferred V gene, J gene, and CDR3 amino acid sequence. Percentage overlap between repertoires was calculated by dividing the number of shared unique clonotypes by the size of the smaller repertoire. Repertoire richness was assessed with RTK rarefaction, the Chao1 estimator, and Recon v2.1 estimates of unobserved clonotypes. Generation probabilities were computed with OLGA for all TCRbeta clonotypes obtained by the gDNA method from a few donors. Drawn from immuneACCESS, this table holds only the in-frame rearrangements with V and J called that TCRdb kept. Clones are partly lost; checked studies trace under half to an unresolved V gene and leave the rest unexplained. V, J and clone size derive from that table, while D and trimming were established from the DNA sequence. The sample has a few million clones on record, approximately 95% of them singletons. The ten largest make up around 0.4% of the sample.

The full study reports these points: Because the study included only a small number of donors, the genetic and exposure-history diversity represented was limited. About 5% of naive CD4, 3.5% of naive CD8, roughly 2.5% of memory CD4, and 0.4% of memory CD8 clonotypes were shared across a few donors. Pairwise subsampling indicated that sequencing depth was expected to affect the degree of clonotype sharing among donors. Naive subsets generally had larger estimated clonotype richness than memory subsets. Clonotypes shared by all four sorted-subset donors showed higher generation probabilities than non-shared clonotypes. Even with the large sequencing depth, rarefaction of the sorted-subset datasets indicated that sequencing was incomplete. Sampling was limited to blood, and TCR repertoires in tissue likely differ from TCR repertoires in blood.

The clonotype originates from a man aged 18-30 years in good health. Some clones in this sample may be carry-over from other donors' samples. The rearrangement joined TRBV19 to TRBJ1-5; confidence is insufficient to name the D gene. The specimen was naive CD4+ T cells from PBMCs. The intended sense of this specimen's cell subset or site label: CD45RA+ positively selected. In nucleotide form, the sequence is TGTGCCAGCACAAACACGGCCACCCGCAATCAGCCCCAGCATTTT. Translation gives CASTNTATRNQPQHF.